The T cell receptor beta chain under discussion was sequenced for a study of OX40 agonist ivuxolimab in advanced cancers. Concerning this clone itself: What it binds is not known.

Study findings and constraints: Doses of 0.1 to 3.0 mg/kg were accompanied by clonal expansion of CD4+ and CD8+ blood T cells by week 6.

Clones were sequenced by immunoSEQ multiplex PCR, and TCRdb holds only the in-frame ones, with some missing. This table has around 64,000 clones, 87% appearing once. Sequencing used CD4+ or CD8+ T cells sorted from blood, obtained in a trial of the OX40 agonist ivuxolimab. The clonotype was recovered from an adult with an advanced solid tumor such as melanoma, head and neck, liver or kidney cancer.

The CDR3 DNA follows: TGTGCCAGCAGCGGACGCCGCTCTGGAAACACCATATATTTT. Translation: CASSGRRSGNTIYF. This sequence joins TRBV6-5 and TRBJ1-3; no reliable D call. With 6 bases removed from V and 0 bases from J, the gap between germline ends came to 9 bases. The germline CDR1 and CDR2 sequences are MNHEY and SVGAGI. The CDR3 runs 14 residues.